This T cell receptor beta chain came from a study of cytomegalovirus exposure and HLA in healthy donors (dated by TCRdb to 2016 to 2017). Regarding the complete study: An earlier analysis of approximately 640 of the donors reported 250 to 350 Gb of sequence data and roughly 110 million unique TCR beta sequences from 150 million to 200 million T cells. Across about 380 genotyped donors of the cohort, an average of about 200,000 unique TCR beta nucleotide sequences per donor were sequenced, and 15% to 20% of those sequences were non-productive. A later analysis re-analyzed previously published TCR beta repertoires from hundreds of donors and added high-resolution HLA genotyping to study TCR occurrence patterns. Of the roughly 400 genotyped donors, approximately 83% fell in the genetic ancestry cluster associated with self-reported Caucasian donors. Every repertoire in the discovery cohort had been generated on one and the same sequencing platform. Alongside the repertoire data, information on donor age, sex, ethnicity and CMV serostatus was compiled. Approximately 330 gigabases of sequencing data and about 92 million unique TCR sequences made up an early release that covered approximately 650 HLA-typed donors. To decide whether each TCR beta V gene segment behaved as functional or pseudogenic, an earlier analysis of approximately 590 of the donors relied on high-throughput TCR beta sequencing. Rather than drawing on any new phenotypic data, the later analysis identified candidate immune exposures from TCR beta sequences and the way those sequences occurred across donors. The study used immunosequencing to profile the T cell repertoires of 666 subjects and linked those repertoires to cytomegalovirus serostatus. In addition to the first cohort of roughly 700 subjects, a separate validation cohort of about 120 different subjects was used. Both class I and class II loci were covered by HLA typing, at four-digit resolution. The number of donors typed differed by locus, with about 620-630 for A, B, C, DRB1 and DQB1, around 500 for DQA1, 600 to 610 for DPA1, and roughly 450 for DPB1. Four to six DR-DQ haplotypes were handled as single units for association and clustering, since linkage in the cohort was strong. Genome-wide SNP genotypes for about three fifths of the roughly 700 donors were used in a later genetic analysis, which treated that subset as a discovery cohort. To predict cytomegalovirus infection status, the study brought together high-throughput TCR immunosequencing, statistical association of individual TCRs with disease status, and machine learning. The aim of the study was to test whether cataloging public T cell receptors could identify signatures of past pathogen exposure. Beyond this particular receptor, the publication reports: According to a later analysis, parvovirus B19, influenza, CMV and Epstein-Barr virus appeared linked to several top co-occurrence clusters. The authors suggested that the approach could potentially be generalized to other disease states and immunological phenotypes. Broadly in line with IMGT annotations, most TCR beta V segments showed up in productive rearrangements about 90% or about 30% of the time in an earlier analysis of several hundred of the donors. Only TCR beta chains were sequenced in this cohort, and the absence of alpha or paired-chain data limited detectable features. Specific HLA alleles were associated with 15,000 to 20,000 TCR beta sequences at a false discovery rate of 0.05 in a later analysis. Because the 87-base-pair reads could not distinguish some IMGT-functional V segments, including TRBV6-2 and TRBV6-3, those segments were excluded. In a later genetic analysis, a missense DCLRE1C variant was associated with V-gene and J-gene trimming of TCR beta chains, and the association was replicated in an independent cohort. Immune exposure information for the cohort was limited to CMV serostatus. According to a later analysis, TCR association rates differed among HLA loci, with DRB1 alleles showing the most associated TCRs and HLA-C alleles showing the fewest. A further reported finding was that TCR beta sequences accurately predicted the HLA-A and HLA-B alleles for most subjects in the first cohort. In a later analysis, most CMV-associated TCR beta chains were found to appear HLA-restricted, with HLA associations seemingly driven largely by CMV exposure. Linkage disequilibrium might explain the correlated functional status among segregating V segments, but an unknown experimental factor could not be excluded. In vitro tests confirmed that three of the cytomegalovirus-associated TCR beta chains recognize cytomegalovirus antigens. Presence/absence analyses assumed roughly uniform sequencing depth across donors, an assumption that may not hold. The sequencing pipeline was judged likely to have produced a cluster of highly shared sequence variants as a technical artifact. A total of 150 or so TCR beta chains were listed by the study as associated with cytomegalovirus. Most TCR sequences were seen in very few donors, while some public TCRs were found in many individuals. When HLA alleles, especially DR and DQ, strongly co-occurred, attributing TCR associations to individual alleles was difficult. Because counts were too low, about 18 rarely observed V segments, including chromosome 9 orphons, were excluded from the earlier analysis of around 640 of the donors. In a later genetic analysis, fewer N-insertions in productive TCRs were reported among donors in an Asian-associated ancestry cluster than the roughly 700-donor mean. In both the original and validation cohorts, the classifier was reported to diagnose cytomegalovirus status with high specificity and sensitivity. Because HLA typing was unavailable for some donors at each locus, only the typed subset was used in association tests. In a later analysis, HLA-associated TCR beta chains were found to be more clonally expanded and to have lower generation probabilities than equally common non-associated chains.

The cohort comprised around 700 healthy bone marrow donors. Cohort members were all nominally healthy when sampled, although unrecorded immune exposures were likely present. The donor tested CMV seropositive and was one of the 289 seropositive cohort members. A peripheral blood sample was provided by each donor, and peripheral blood mononuclear cells were used for TCR beta sequencing. Genomic DNA extraction from the blood cell samples was performed with the Qiagen DNeasy Blood Extraction Kit. CDR1 and CDR2, per the germline V gene (reference sequence), are GTSNPN and SVGIG. There are 14 amino acids in the CDR3, from cysteine to phenylalanine inclusive. Solely the CDR3 DNA is kept, with 42 bases framed from the first base. The junction shows trimming of 0 bases on V and 8 bases on J, plus 11 bases between the germline ends. Receptor amplification or capture employed the immunoSEQ multiplex PCR assay. The multiplex PCR relied on a mix of 60 forward primers for TCR Vbeta segments and 13 reverse primers for TCR Jbeta segments. A multiplex PCR assay on genomic DNA amplified the CDR3 region of rearranged TCR beta genes. The amplified TCR beta libraries were sequenced on the Illumina HiSeq System as 87-base-pair reads. The authors processed their data as follows. In a later analysis, 70 million to 95 million unique TCR beta chains were counted across the roughly 610 repertoires, and around 10 million of these chains were shared by at least two donors. To remove PCR and sequencing errors, raw reads were error-corrected and collapsed into unique sequences using a nearest-neighbor algorithm that merged closely related sequences. Alignment of CDR3 sequences to IMGT reference sequences was used to assign V, D and J gene segments. For a sequence to be retained, a match of at least six nucleotides was required to both a V gene segment and a J gene segment. Rearrangements were called productive when the CDR3 lacked stop codons and stayed in frame with V and J; all others were non-productive. Following IMGT convention, CDR3 was defined as the stretch from the second conserved V-encoded cysteine up to the conserved J-encoded phenylalanine. The earlier analysis of about 640 of the donors excluded any sequence lacking an unambiguous match to a single V gene segment. In an earlier analysis of a few hundred of the donors, V segments were called functional above 56.7% productive rearrangements and were called segregating when the between-donor standard deviation exceeded 5%. A statistical classification framework was developed to diagnose cytomegalovirus status using the catalog of TCR beta chain sequences. V and J gene assignment, in a later analysis, came from comparing TCR nucleotide sequences with IMGT/GENE-DB human TR gene sequences. The TCRdist pipeline was used in a later analysis to assign CDR3 sequences and most-parsimonious VDJ recombination scenarios. In a later analysis, each TCR beta chain was defined by its CDR3 amino acid sequence together with its V-gene family, and reads lacking a unique V-gene family were excluded. To address suspected cross-contamination and a sequencing artifact, a later analysis removed a few hundred highly shared, low-generation-probability nucleotide sequences. In a later analysis, a clonal expansion index was calculated for each public chain from normalized within-repertoire ranks of inferred template counts. Generation probabilities in a later analysis came from a VDJ recombination model fitted to out-of-frame rearrangements, and those results were checked against IGoR. Hypergeometric tests were used in a later analysis to score TCR-TCR, TCR-HLA and TCR-CMV co-occurrence, with a repertoire-size bias correction applied to the TCR pairs. In a later analysis, false discovery rates were estimated by permuting HLA or CMV assignments 20 times. A later analysis grouped co-occurring TCRs with DBSCAN, adding TCRdist sequence similarity when clustering within HLA-allele-positive subsets. Repertoires with fewer than 30,000 or more than 120,000 public chains were left out of co-occurrence clustering, as were a handful of repertoires with anomalous nucleotide sharing. Here the immuneACCESS table is served through TCRdb, limited to in-frame sequences with V and J called. Missing clones are a known gap in these copies; in checked studies unresolved V genes cover under half, and the rest lacks a known reason. V and J calls plus clone size are reproduced from that table; the DNA served to infer D and trimming. Recorded for this sample are some 110,000 clones; around 75% of them occurred a single time. The ten largest clones represent about 6.9% of the sample.

About this clone itself: The antigen it recognizes is unknown. Base qualities are not at hand, and no much larger clone is one base apart.

This TCR was recovered from a young man in good health and CMV-seropositive. Sequenced: PBMCs. This chain joins TRBV30 to TRBJ1-6; the best D guess is TRBD1, with 5 bases matching. The nucleotide sequence reads TGTGCCTGGAGTGTCGGGGGTTTTGATTCACCCCTCCACTTT. Translation gives CAWSVGGFDSPLHF.